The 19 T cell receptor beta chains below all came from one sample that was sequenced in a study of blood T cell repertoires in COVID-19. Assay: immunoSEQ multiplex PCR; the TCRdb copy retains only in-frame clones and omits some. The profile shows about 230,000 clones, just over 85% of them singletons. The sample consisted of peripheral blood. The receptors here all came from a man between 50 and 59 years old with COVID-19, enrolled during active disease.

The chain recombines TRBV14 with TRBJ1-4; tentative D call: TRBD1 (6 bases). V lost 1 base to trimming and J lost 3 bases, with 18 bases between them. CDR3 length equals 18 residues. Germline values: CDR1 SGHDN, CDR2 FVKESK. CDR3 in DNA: TGTGCCAGCAGCCAAGCCCGCCCGGGGGGGGCAGCTAATGAAAAACTGTTTTTT. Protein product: CASSQARPGGAANEKLFF.

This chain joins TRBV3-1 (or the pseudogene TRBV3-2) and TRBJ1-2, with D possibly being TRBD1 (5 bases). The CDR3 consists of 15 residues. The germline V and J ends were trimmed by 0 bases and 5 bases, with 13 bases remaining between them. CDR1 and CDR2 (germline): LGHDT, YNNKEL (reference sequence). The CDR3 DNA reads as TGTGCCAGCAGCCAAGATCCTCAGGGTCCGTATGGCTACACCTTC. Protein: CASSQDPQGPYGYTF.

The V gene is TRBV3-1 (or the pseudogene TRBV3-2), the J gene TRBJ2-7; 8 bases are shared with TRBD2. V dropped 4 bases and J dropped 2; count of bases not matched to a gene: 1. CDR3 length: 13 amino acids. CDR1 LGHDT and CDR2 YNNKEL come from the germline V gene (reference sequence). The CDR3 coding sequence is TGTGCCAGCAGCCGCGGGAGGACCTACGAGCAGTACTTC. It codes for CASSRGRTYEQYF.

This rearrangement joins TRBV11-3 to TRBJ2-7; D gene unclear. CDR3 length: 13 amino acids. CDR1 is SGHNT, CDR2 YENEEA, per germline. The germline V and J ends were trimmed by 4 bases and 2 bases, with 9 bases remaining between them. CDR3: CASSSPGTYEQYF. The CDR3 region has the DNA TGTGCCAGCAGCTCCCCCGGTACCTACGAGCAGTACTTC.

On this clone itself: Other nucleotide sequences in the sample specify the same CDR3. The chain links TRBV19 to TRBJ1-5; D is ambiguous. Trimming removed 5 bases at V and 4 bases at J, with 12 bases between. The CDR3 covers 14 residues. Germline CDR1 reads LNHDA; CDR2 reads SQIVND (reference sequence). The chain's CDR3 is CASSGGGGNQPQHF. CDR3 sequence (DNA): TGTGCCAGTAGTGGTGGAGGAGGGAATCAGCCCCAGCATTTT.

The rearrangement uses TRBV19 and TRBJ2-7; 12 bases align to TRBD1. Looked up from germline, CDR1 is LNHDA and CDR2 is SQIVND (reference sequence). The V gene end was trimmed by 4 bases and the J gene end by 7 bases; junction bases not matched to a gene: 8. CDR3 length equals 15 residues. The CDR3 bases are TGTGCCAGTAGTACGGGGGGACAGGGGGCGCGGGAGCAGTACTTC. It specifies CASSTGGQGAREQYF.

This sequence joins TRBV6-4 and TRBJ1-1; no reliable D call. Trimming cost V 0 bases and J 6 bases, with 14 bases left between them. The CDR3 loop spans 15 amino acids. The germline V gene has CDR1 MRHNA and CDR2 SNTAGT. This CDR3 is CASSDSITGEAEAFF. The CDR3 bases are TGTGCCAGCAGTGACTCAATAACCGGGGAGGCTGAAGCTTTCTTT.

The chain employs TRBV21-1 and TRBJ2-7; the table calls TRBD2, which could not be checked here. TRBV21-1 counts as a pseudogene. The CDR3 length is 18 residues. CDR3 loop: CASSKASGLAGGLYEQYF. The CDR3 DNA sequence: TGTGCCAGCAGCAAAGCCTCAGGACTAGCGGGAGGATTGTACGAGCAGTACTTC.

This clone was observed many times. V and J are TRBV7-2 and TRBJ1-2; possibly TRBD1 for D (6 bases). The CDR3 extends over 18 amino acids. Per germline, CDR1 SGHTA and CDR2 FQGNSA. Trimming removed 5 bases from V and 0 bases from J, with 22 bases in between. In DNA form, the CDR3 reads TGTGCCAGCAGCCCCTCAAGGAACAGGGAAAATACTAACTATGGCTACACCTTC. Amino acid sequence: CASSPSRNRENTNYGYTF.

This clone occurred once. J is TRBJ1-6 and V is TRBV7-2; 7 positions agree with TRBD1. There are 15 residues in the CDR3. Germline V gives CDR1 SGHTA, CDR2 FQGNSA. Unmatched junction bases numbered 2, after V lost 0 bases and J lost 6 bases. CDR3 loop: CASSLARQGNSPLHF. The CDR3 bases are TGTGCCAGCAGCTTAGCTAGACAGGGTAATTCACCCCTCCACTTT.

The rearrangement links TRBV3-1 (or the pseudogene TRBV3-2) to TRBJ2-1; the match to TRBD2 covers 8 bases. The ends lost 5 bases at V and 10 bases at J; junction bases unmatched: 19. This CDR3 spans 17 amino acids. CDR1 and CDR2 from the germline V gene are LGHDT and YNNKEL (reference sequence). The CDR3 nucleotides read TGTGCCAGCAGCACACTGACGGGGGGGAGGTCCCCAGAGGAGCAGTTCTTC. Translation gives CASSTLTGGRSPEEQFF.

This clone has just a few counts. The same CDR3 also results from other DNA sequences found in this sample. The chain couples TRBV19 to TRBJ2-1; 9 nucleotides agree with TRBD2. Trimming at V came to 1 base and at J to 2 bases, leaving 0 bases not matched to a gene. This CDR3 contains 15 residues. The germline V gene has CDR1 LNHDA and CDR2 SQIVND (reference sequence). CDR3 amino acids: CASSIGGRAYNEQFF. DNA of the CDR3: TGTGCCAGTAGTATAGGCGGGAGGGCCTACAATGAGCAGTTCTTC.

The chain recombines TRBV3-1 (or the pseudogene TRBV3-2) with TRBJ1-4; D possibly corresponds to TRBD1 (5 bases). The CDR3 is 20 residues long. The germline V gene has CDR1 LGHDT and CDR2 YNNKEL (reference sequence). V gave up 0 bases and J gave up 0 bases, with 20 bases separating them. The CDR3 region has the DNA TGTGCCAGCAGCCAAGAAGGGGCTTGGGGGAGGAATCCAACTAATGAAAAACTGTTTTTT. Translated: CASSQEGAWGRNPTNEKLFF.

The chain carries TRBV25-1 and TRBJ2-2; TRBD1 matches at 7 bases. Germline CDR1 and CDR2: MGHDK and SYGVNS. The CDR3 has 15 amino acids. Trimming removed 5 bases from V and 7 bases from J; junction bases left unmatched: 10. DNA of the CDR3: TGTGCCAGCAGTCCTCCGGGACAGAAAGGCGGGGAGCTGTTTTTT. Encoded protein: CASSPPGQKGGELFF.

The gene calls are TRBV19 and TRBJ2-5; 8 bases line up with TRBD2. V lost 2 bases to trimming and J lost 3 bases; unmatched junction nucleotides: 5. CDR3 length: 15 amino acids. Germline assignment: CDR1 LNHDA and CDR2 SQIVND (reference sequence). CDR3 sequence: CASSIQPGLEETQYF. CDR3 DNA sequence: TGTGCCAGTAGTATACAACCGGGACTAGAAGAGACCCAGTACTTC.

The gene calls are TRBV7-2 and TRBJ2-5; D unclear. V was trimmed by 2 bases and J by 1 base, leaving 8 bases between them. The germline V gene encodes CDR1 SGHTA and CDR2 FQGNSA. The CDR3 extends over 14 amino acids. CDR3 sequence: CASSLMQIQETQYF. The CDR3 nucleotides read TGTGCCAGCAGCTTAATGCAGATCCAAGAGACCCAGTACTTC.

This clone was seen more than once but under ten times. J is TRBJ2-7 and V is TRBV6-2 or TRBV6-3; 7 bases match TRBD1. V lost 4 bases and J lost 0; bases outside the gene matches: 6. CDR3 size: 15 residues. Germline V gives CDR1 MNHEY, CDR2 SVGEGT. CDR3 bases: TGTGCCAGCAGTTTTGGACAGGAGAGCTCCTACGAGCAGTACTTC. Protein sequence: CASSFGQESSYEQYF.

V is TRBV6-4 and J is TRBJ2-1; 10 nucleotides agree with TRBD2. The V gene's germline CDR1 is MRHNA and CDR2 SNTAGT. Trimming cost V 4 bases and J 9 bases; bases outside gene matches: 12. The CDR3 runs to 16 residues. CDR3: CASSAYRAGGPSEQFF. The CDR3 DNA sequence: TGTGCCAGCAGTGCTTACCGAGCGGGAGGGCCTAGTGAGCAGTTCTTC.

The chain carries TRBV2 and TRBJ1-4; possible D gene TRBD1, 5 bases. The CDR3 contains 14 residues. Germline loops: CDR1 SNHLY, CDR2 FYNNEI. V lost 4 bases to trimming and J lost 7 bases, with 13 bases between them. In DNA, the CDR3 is TGTGCCAGCAGTGGAGGTCAGGGTAGTGAAAAACTGTTTTTT. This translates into CASSGGQGSEKLFF.